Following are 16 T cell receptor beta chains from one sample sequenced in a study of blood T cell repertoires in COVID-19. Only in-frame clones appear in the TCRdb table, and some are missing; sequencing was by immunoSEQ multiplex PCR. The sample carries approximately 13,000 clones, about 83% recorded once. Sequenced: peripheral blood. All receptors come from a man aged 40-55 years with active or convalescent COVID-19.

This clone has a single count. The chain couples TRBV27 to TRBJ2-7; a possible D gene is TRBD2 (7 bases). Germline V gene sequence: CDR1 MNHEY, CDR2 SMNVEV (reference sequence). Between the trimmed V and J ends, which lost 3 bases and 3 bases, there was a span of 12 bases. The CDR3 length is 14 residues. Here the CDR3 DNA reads TGTGCCAGCAGTTTGAGGGGGGGCTACTACGAGCAGTACTTC. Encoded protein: CASSLRGGYYEQYF.

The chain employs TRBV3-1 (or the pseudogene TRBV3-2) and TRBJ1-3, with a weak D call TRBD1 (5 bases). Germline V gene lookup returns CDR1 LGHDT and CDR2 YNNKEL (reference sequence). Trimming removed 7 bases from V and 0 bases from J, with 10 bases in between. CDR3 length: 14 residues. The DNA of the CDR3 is TGTGCCAGCACCGCAGGGAACTCTGGAAACACCATATATTTT. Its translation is CASTAGNSGNTIYF.

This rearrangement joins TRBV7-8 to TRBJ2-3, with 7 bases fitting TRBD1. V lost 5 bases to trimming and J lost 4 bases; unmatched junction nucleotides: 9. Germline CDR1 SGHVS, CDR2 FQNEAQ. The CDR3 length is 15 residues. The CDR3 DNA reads TGTGCCAGCAGCCGAGACAGGGCCACAGCAGATACGCAGTATTTT. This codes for CASSRDRATADTQYF.

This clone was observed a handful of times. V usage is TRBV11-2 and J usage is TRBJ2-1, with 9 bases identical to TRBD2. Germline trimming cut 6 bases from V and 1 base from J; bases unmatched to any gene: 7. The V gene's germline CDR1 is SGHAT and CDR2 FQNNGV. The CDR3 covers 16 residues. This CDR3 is CASRPSGGPSYNEQFF. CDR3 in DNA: TGTGCCAGCAGGCCGAGCGGGGGGCCTTCCTACAATGAGCAGTTCTTC. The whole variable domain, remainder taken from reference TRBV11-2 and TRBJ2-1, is EAGVAQSPRYKIIEKRQSVAFWCNPISGHATLYWYQQILGQGPKLLIQFQNNGVVDDSQLPKDRFSAERLKGVDSTLKIQPAKLEDSAVYLCASRPSGGPSYNEQFFGPGTRLTVL.

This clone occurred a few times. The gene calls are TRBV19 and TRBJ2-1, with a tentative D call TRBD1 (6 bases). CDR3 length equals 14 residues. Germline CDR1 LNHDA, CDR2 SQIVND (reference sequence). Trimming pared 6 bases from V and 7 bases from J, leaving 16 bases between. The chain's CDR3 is CASSGQFARNEQFF. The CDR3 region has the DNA TGTGCCAGTAGCGGACAGTTCGCGAGGAATGAGCAGTTCTTC.

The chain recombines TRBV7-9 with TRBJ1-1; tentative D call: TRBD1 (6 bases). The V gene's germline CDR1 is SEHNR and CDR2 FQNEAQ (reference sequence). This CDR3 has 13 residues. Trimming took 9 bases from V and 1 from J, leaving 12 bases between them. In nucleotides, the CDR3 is TGTGCCAGTACACAGGGATCGAACACTGAAGCTTTCTTT. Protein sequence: CASTQGSNTEAFF.

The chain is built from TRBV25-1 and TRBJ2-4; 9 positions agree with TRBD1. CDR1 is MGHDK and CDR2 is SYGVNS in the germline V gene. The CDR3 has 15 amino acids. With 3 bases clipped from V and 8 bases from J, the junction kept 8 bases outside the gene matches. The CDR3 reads CASSDGGTGKYIQYF. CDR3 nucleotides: TGTGCCAGCAGTGATGGGGGGACAGGGAAATACATTCAGTACTTC.

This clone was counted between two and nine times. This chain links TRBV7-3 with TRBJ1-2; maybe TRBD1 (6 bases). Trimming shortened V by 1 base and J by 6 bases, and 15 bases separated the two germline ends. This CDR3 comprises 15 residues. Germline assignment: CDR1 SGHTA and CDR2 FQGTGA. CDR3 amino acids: CASSLNGLAGDGYTF. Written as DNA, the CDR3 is TGTGCCAGCAGCTTAAACGGTTTGGCAGGGGATGGCTACACCTTC.

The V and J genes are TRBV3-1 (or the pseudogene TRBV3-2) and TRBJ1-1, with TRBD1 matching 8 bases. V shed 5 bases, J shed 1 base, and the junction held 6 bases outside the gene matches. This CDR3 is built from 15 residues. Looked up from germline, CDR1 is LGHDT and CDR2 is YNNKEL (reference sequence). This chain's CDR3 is CASSTGTGRNTEAFF. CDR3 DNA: TGTGCCAGCAGCACGGGGACAGGTCGGAACACTGAAGCTTTCTTT.

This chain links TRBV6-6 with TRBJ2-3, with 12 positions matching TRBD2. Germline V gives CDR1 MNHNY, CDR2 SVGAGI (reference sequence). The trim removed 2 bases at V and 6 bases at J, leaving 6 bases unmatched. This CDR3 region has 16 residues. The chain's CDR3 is CASSYPASGRADTQYF. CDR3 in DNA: TGTGCCAGCAGTTACCCAGCTAGCGGGAGGGCTGATACGCAGTATTTT.

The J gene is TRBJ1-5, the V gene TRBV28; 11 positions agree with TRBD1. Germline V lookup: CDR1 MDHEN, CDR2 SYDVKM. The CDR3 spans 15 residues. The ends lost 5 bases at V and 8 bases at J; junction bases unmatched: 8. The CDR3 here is CASSVRTGGKEPQHF. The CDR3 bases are TGTGCCAGCAGTGTTCGGACAGGGGGCAAGGAGCCCCAGCATTTT.

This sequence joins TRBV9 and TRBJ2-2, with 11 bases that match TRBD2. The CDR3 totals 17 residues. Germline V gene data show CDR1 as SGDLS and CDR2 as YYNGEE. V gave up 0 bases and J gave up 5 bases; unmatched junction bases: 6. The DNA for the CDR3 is TGTGCCAGCAGCGTAGTAGCTAGCGGGAGGAGGACCGGGGAGCTGTTTTTT. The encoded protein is CASSVVASGRRTGELFF.

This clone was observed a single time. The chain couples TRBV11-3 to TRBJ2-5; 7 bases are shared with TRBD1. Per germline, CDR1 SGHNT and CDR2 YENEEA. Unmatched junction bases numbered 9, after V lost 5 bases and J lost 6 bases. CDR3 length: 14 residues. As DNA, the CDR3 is TGTGCCAGCAGCATCCTCGGGACAGAACAGACCCAGTACTTC. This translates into CASSILGTEQTQYF.

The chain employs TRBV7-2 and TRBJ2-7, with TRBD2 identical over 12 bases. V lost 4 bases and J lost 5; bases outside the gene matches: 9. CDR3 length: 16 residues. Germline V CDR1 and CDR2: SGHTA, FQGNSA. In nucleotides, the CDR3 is TGTGCCAGCAGCTCCTCTAGCGGGAGGGCCGTCGACGAGCAGTACTTC. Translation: CASSSSSGRAVDEQYF.

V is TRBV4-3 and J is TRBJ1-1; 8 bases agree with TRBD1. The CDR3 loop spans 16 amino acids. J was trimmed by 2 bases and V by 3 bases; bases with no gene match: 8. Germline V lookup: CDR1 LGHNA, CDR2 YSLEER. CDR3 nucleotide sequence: TGCGCCAGCAGCCAGTTTACAGGGGGGACAAACACTGAAGCTTTCTTT. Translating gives CASSQFTGGTNTEAFF.

CDR3 sequence: CASRQGNSGTSTDTQYF. CDR3 DNA: TGTGCCAGCAGACAGGGGAATAGCGGGACCAGCACAGATACGCAGTATTTT. This chain uses TRBV25-1 with TRBJ2-3; D may be TRBD2 (8 bases). Trimming removed 6 bases at V and 0 bases at J, with 19 bases between. The CDR3 contains 17 residues. Germline values: CDR1 MGHDK, CDR2 SYGVNS.